The 23 T cell receptor beta chains below were found in one sample sequenced in a study of T cells in Graves' hyperthyroidism and ophthalmopathy. Authors of the study amplified TCR beta CDR3 regions from RNA transcripts. HTBI primers were the set used in a first-round RT-PCR of the TCR CDR3. TCRdb reprocessed the multiplex PCR reads via MiXCR and lists one record per CDR3 protein. The data hold hundreds of thousands of distinct CDR3 sequences, with roughly a sixth observed a single time. Source material: blood. The receptor set was obtained from a woman aged 45-60 years with Graves' hyperthyroidism that later progressed to Graves' ophthalmopathy.

This clonotype has at least ten counts. This chain uses TRBV27 with TRBJ1-2; possibly TRBD1 for D (6 bases). V lost 4 bases and J lost 4, with 22 bases in between. Germline V gene data show CDR1 as MNHEY and CDR2 as SMNVEV (reference sequence). This CDR3 is 17 amino acids long. The CDR3 reads CASSSNPDRSSFYGYTF. DNA for the CDR3: TGTGCCAGCAGTTCTAACCCTGACAGGTCCTCCTTCTATGGCTACACCTTC.

V is TRBV3-1 and J is TRBJ2-2; the D gene is possibly TRBD1 (5 bases). Trimming shortened V by 0 bases and J by 0 bases, and 8 bases separated the two germline ends. Germline V lookup: CDR1 LGHDT, CDR2 YNNKEL (reference sequence). The CDR3 length is 16 residues. The CDR3 sequence is CASSQEPGTNTGELFF. For the CDR3, the DNA is TGTGCCAGCAGCCAAGAGCCAGGGACGAACACCGGGGAGCTGTTTTTT.

The rearrangement uses TRBV20-1 and TRBJ1-3; D ambiguous. V was clipped by 3 bases and J by 8 bases, with 17 bases between them. The CDR3 has 14 amino acids. Germline CDR1 and CDR2: DFQATT and SNEGSKA (reference sequence). CDR3 coding DNA: TGCAGTGCTAGGTGGGGTGGCAGGAGGGACACCATATATTTT. Its protein is CSARWGGRRDTIYF.

The chain uses TRBV6-6 and TRBJ2-1, with TRBD2 matching 11 bases. CDR3 length: 19 residues. V shed 0 bases, J shed 0 bases, and the junction held 7 bases outside the gene matches. The germline CDR1 and CDR2 sequences are MNHNY and SVGAGI (reference sequence). Here the CDR3 DNA reads TGTGCCAGCAGTTACTCGAGGGGACTAGCGGTAAGCTCCTACAATGAGCAGTTCTTC. Its protein is CASSYSRGLAVSSYNEQFF.

This clonotype was observed a handful of times. V is TRBV2 and J is TRBJ2-2; TRBD2 agrees at 7 bases. Looked up from germline, CDR1 is SNHLY and CDR2 is FYNNEI. The CDR3 is 14 residues long. V lost 4 bases, J lost 5 bases, and 4 bases stayed unmatched. CDR3 sequence (DNA): TGTGCCAGCAGTGTTTTCGGGAGGACCGGGGAGCTGTTTTTT. This gives the protein CASSVFGRTGELFF.

A few counts support this clonotype. The junction and the germline gene differ at one end; a read error may be behind it. The CDR3 DNA sequence: TGTGCCATCAGTGAGGGCTTACCCAGCACAGATATGCAGTATTTT. Residues: CAISEGLPSTDMQYF. The chain links TRBV10-3 to TRBJ2-3; D remains unclear. Germline lookup yields CDR1 ENHRY and CDR2 SYGVKD. The CDR3 sequence is 15 residues long.

The rearrangement uses TRBV15 and TRBJ1-2; 8 bases fit TRBD1. V was clipped by 4 bases and J by 8 bases; unmatched bases: 6. The CDR3 contains 13 residues. Germline V CDR1 and CDR2: LNHNV, YYDKDF (reference sequence). CDR3 DNA: TGTGCCACCAGCACGGACAGGGCGGGGGGCTACACCTTC. It yields the protein CATSTDRAGGYTF.

This clonotype was recorded many times. J is TRBJ1-5 and V is TRBV12-3 or TRBV12-4; D is possibly TRBD1 (5 bases). The CDR3 totals 14 residues. V lost 5 bases and J 5 bases, leaving 13 bases between the germline ends. Here the CDR3 DNA reads TGTGCCAGCAGTCCTGGAGGGGCCCATCAGCCCCAGCATTTT. The encoded protein is CASSPGGAHQPQHF.

This clonotype was seen repeatedly, ten times or more. The chain recombines TRBV7-2 with TRBJ1-2; no clear D. Germline V lookup: CDR1 SGHTA, CDR2 FQGNSA. The V end lost 3 bases, the J end lost 0 bases, and 8 bases lay between the germline ends. The CDR3 extends over 14 amino acids. The CDR3 DNA reads TGTGCCAGCAGCTTGTCAGGTGCTAACTATGGCTACACCTTC. It codes for CASSLSGANYGYTF.

The sample holds one count of this clonotype. The chain links TRBV19 to TRBJ1-2, with D possibly TRBD1 on 5 matching bases. V was shortened by 10 bases and J by 3 bases, with 12 bases between the two germline ends. CDR1 is LNHDA and CDR2 is SQIVND in the germline V gene (reference sequence). The CDR3 is made up of 12 amino acids. Here the CDR3 reads CANGDGYYGYTF. CDR3 DNA: TGTGCCAACGGGGACGGCTACTATGGCTACACCTTC.

Many counts were recorded for this clonotype. The chain has TRBV11-2 and TRBJ2-3, with TRBD1 as a possible D gene (6 bases). There are 15 residues in the CDR3. Germline-derived CDR1 and CDR2 are SGHAT and FQNNGV. V was trimmed by 6 bases and J by 4 bases, leaving 17 bases between them. The DNA for the CDR3 is TGTGCCAGCAGGACCAGAGAGGGGGTAGCAGATACGCAGTATTTT. Translation gives CASRTREGVADTQYF. Complete variable domain (other parts from reference TRBV11-2 and TRBJ2-3): EAGVAQSPRYKIIEKRQSVAFWCNPISGHATLYWYQQILGQGPKLLIQFQNNGVVDDSQLPKDRFSAERLKGVDSTLKIQPAKLEDSAVYLCASRTREGVADTQYFGPGTRLTVL.

At least ten counts were recorded for this clonotype. V gene TRBV7-9 combines with J gene TRBJ2-7; no clear D. In germline, CDR1 is SEHNR, CDR2 FQNEAQ (reference sequence). The length of the CDR3 is 14 residues. V lost 5 bases, J lost 2 bases, and 13 bases lay in between. The CDR3 DNA reads as TGTGCCAGCAGCCCGCCCGGGTTTCCCTACGAGCAGTACTTC. It translates to CASSPPGFPYEQYF.

The table lists this clonotype with a few counts. The V call is TRBV20-1, the J call TRBJ2-1; tentative D call: TRBD1 (6 bases). V dropped 0 bases and J dropped 1 base, with 13 bases sitting between them. Per the germline V gene, CDR1 is DFQATT and CDR2 is SNEGSKA (reference sequence). The CDR3 length is 16 residues. As DNA, the CDR3 is TGCAGTGCTAGAGAAGTCAGGGGATTATCCTACAATGAGCAGTTCTTC. Residues: CSAREVRGLSYNEQFF.

This clonotype was observed many times. CDR3 DNA sequence: TGTGCCAGCAGCCATCGGGGGGCGGGTGACTATGGCTACACCTTC. This codes for CASSHRGAGDYGYTF. This chain joins TRBV2 and TRBJ1-2, with D possibly being TRBD1 (6 bases). V lost 6 bases to trimming and J lost 3 bases, with 17 bases between them. Germline loops: CDR1 SNHLY, CDR2 FYNNEI. This CDR3 spans 15 amino acids.

This chain's CDR3 is CASSGLDPGRPNTEAFF. Here the CDR3 DNA reads TGTGCCAGTAGCGGACTCGACCCGGGACGGCCCAACACTGAAGCTTTCTTT. The gene calls are TRBV19 and TRBJ1-1; D might be TRBD1 (5 bases). The CDR3 runs to 17 residues. Germline loops: CDR1 LNHDA, CDR2 SQIVND (reference sequence). V lost 6 bases to trimming and J lost 2 bases, with 22 bases between them.

This clonotype has a handful of counts. V and J are TRBV19 and TRBJ1-5; 10 bases are shared with TRBD1. CDR3 length: 16 residues. CDR1 and CDR2 from the germline V gene are LNHDA and SQIVND (reference sequence). Losses at the gene ends were 1 base for V and 6 bases for J; bases not matched to a gene: 6. The CDR3 coding sequence is TGTGCCAGTAGTATAGTACCGGGACAGGGGACTCAGCCCCAGCATTTT. Its protein product is CASSIVPGQGTQPQHF.

V usage is TRBV7-6 and J usage is TRBJ1-2, with 8 bases aligning to TRBD1. J lost 4 bases, V lost 3 bases, and 10 bases had no gene match. Germline CDR1 and CDR2: SGHVS and FNYEAQ. This CDR3 has 16 amino acids. Written as DNA, the CDR3 is TGTGCCAGCAGCTTGTTTTCACAGGGGGGTGTCTATGGCTACACCTTC. It is translated as CASSLFSQGGVYGYTF.

The V call is TRBV20-1, the J call TRBJ2-7; D may be TRBD1 (7 bases). V lost 1 base to trimming and J lost 6 bases, with 16 bases between them. CDR3 length: 14 amino acids. Looked up from germline, CDR1 is DFQATT and CDR2 is SNEGSKA (reference sequence). The CDR3 coding sequence is TGCAGTGCTAGAGGTCGACAGGGAGGTAGCGAGCAGTACTTC. Translating gives CSARGRQGGSEQYF.

V gene TRBV9 combines with J gene TRBJ2-3; 8 bases are a match to TRBD1. The ends lost 4 bases at V and 4 bases at J; junction bases unmatched: 11. CDR1 is SGDLS and CDR2 is YYNGEE in the germline V gene. This CDR3 comprises 16 residues. DNA for the CDR3: TGTGCCAGCAGCCTAACAGGGGGGCGGGTATCAGATACGCAGTATTTT. It encodes CASSLTGGRVSDTQYF.

This clonotype was observed a few times. The chain recombines TRBV19 with TRBJ2-5; TRBD2 is a possible D gene (6 bases). There are 15 residues in the CDR3. Germline-derived CDR1 and CDR2 are LNHDA and SQIVND (reference sequence). Trimming left V 5 bases short and J 2 bases short, with 15 bases between. CDR3 region: CASSAGTAGQETQYF. The CDR3 region has the DNA TGTGCCAGTAGTGCGGGGACCGCAGGGCAAGAGACCCAGTACTTC.

The table lists this clonotype with many counts. The chain uses TRBV5-5 and TRBJ1-1; D call uncertain. V was trimmed by 0 bases and J by 3 bases, leaving 6 bases between them. Germline-derived CDR1 and CDR2 are SGHKS and YYEKEE (reference sequence). The CDR3 is 13 residues long. The CDR3 nucleotides read TGTGCCAGCAGCTTGGGCCATTACACTGAAGCTTTCTTT. It codes for CASSLGHYTEAFF.

The chain couples TRBV4-1 to TRBJ1-2, with D perhaps TRBD1 (5 bases). The V and J ends lost 1 base and 2 bases respectively, with 14 bases between them. This CDR3 has 16 residues. Germline CDR1 reads MGHRA; CDR2 reads YSYEKL. Here the CDR3 DNA reads TGCGCCAGCAGCCAAGCTGGGGACGGTTTAAACTATGGCTACACCTTC. Translating it yields CASSQAGDGLNYGYTF.

A note on this clonotype: A much bigger clone sits one base away, suggesting this may be a read error. V usage is TRBV5-1 and J usage is TRBJ2-1; 13 positions agree with TRBD2. Germline V lookup: CDR1 SGHRS, CDR2 YFSETQ. J was trimmed by 0 bases and V by 4 bases; bases with no gene match: 4. This CDR3 is 17 amino acids long. As DNA, the CDR3 is TGCGCCAGCAGCGCGGGACTAGCGGGGCCCTCCTACAATGAGCAGTTCTTC. It codes for CASSAGLAGPSYNEQFF.